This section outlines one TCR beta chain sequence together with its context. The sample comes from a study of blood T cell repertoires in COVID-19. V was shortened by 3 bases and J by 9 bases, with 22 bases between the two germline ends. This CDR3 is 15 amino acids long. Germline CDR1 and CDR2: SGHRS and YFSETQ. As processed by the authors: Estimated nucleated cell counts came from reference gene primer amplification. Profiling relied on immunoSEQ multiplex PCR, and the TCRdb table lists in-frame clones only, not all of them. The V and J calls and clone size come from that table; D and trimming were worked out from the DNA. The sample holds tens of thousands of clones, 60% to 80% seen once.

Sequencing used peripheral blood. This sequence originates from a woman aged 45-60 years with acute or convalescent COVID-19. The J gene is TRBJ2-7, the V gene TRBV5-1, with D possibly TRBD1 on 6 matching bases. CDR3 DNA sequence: TGCGCCAGCAGCTCCTTCGGGACATCAGATTGGGGGCAGTACTTC. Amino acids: CASSSFGTSDWGQYF.